This T cell receptor beta chain stems from a study of CD8 T cells in ankylosing spondylitis. Overall study findings and caveats: A motif of seven or eight highly homologous TCR beta variants was seen as apparently characteristic of ankylosing spondylitis blood.

The authors made TCR beta libraries by quantitative 5'-RACE with molecular barcodes. A single record per CDR3 protein comes from TCRdb applying MiXCR to the 5' RACE reads. The sample has more than 250,000 distinct CDR3 sequences; less than 10% are singletons. This clonotype was seen repeatedly, ten times or more. Its target is not known. The V gene's germline CDR1 is KGHSH and CDR2 LQKENI. V shed 0 bases and J 4 bases; nucleotides not matched to a gene: 0. The CDR3 contains 15 residues. The rearrangement uses TRBV18 and TRBJ2-1; the match to TRBD2 covers 10 bases. Specimen: blood, either unsorted or a sorted T cell fraction (not recorded which). The origin of this receptor is a male donor with ankylosing spondylitis. For the CDR3, the DNA is TGTGCCAGCTCACCACCGACTAGCGGGTACAATGAGCAGTTCTTC. Its translation is CASSPPTSGYNEQFF.